A selection of T cell receptor beta chains follows, all from one sample in a study of CD8+CD57+ T cells in acquired aplastic anemia. TCRdb used MiXCR to reprocess the reads, holding one entry per CDR3 protein. Here the sample spans approximately 300,000 distinct CDR3 sequences, under 60% being singletons. Sequenced sample: sorted CD4+, CD8+, or CD8+CD57+ T cells (not recorded which) from PBMCs. Receptors were obtained from a human donor with aplastic anemia. CDR3s leave out the opening cysteine and the closing phenylalanine or tryptophan. Fields, in order: V gene, J gene, D gene, CDR3 protein. A D gene is named only where the DNA matches it firmly.

TRBV5-1,TRBJ1-1,TRBD1,ASSLKGAGITEAF
TRBV2,TRBJ1-2,.,ASSVRTLNYGYT
TRBV10-3,TRBJ2-7,.,AISDGQTYEQY
TRBV2,TRBJ1-6,.,ASRSSYNSPLH
TRBV12-3/TRBV12-4,TRBJ1-2,.,ASSLVPGFGYT
TRBV12-5,TRBJ2-3,.,ASGLSREDHEQY
TRBV2,TRBJ1-2,.,ASETVQGGYT
TRBV12-3/TRBV12-4,TRBJ1-6,TRBD1,ASRNSAGGRGSPLH
TRBV5-1,TRBJ2-4,.,ASSLVGGEGGKNIQY
TRBV9,TRBJ2-3,.,ASSVDQDRTDTQY
TRBV20-1,TRBJ1-1,.,SASSAGVSGNTEAF
TRBV6-1,TRBJ2-5,.,ASSELQGQAETQY
TRBV29-1,TRBJ1-1,.,SVGHEHTEAF
TRBV2,TRBJ1-1,.,ASSEVPQGMNTEAF